Below are 5 T cell receptor beta chains sequenced from a single sample in a study of shared clonotypes between healthy human individuals. Repertoires were generated with immunoSEQ multiplex PCR, while TCRdb's copy carries only in-frame clones and drops some. The sample has a few hundred thousand clones, 60% to 70% seen once; the top ten hold roughly 10%. Specimen: memory CD4+ T cells sorted from blood. Specified subset: CD45RA-negative fraction. The source of these receptors is a man aged 25-45 years in good health.

The rearrangement joins TRBV5-6 to TRBJ2-1, with D unclear. The V and J ends lost 4 bases and 10 bases respectively, with 12 bases between them. In germline, CDR1 is SGHDT, CDR2 YYEEEE. The CDR3 spans 12 residues. CDR3 coding DNA: TGTGCCAGCAGCGACCACAAACGCGAGCAGTTCTTC. Its protein is CASSDHKREQFF.

The V gene is TRBV4-3, the J gene TRBJ2-2, with D tentatively TRBD1 or TRBD2 (5 bases each). This CDR3 is built from 15 residues. V was cut by 10 bases and J by 0 bases, with 15 bases left in between. Germline values: CDR1 LGHNA, CDR2 YSLEER. The CDR3 protein is CATGDGSTNTGELFF. The CDR3 DNA reads as TGCGCCACTGGGGACGGTAGTACGAACACCGGGGAGCTGTTTTTT.

In this sample, this clone turned up once. The chain carries TRBV19 and TRBJ2-1; TRBD1 matches at 9 bases. Germline V CDR1 and CDR2: LNHDA, SQIVND (reference sequence). The CDR3 extends over 13 amino acids. V gave up 6 bases and J gave up 4 bases; unmatched junction bases: 1. In DNA, the CDR3 is TGTGCCAGTAGGACAGGGGGGTACAATGAGCAGTTCTTC. Protein sequence: CASRTGGYNEQFF.

The J gene is TRBJ2-5, the V gene TRBV15; maybe TRBD1 (6 bases). Per the germline V gene, CDR1 is LNHNV and CDR2 is YYDKDF (reference sequence). This CDR3 spans 14 amino acids. Trimming removed 3 bases from V and 4 bases from J, with 12 bases in between. The CDR3 region has the DNA TGTGCCACCAGCAGTGGGCAGGGGAGAGAGACCCAGTACTTC. Protein: CATSSGQGRETQYF.

The rearrangement uses TRBV5-1 and TRBJ2-3, with 7 bases aligning to TRBD1. V was clipped by 2 bases and J by 2 bases; unmatched bases: 11. Germline-derived CDR1 and CDR2 are SGHRS and YFSETQ. The CDR3 runs to 17 residues. The chain's CDR3 is CASSFSPGQQDTDTQYF. In DNA form, the CDR3 reads TGCGCCAGCAGCTTTTCCCCGGGACAGCAAGACACAGATACGCAGTATTTT. The variable domain in full, completed from reference TRBV5-1 and TRBJ2-3, reads KAGVTQTPRYLIKTRGQQVTLSCSPISGHRSVSWYQQTPGQGLQFLFEYFSETQRNKGNFPGRFSGRQFSNSRSEMNVSTLELGDSALYLCASSFSPGQQDTDTQYFGPGTRLTVL.